This TCR beta chain was profiled in a study of CD8 T cells in ankylosing spondylitis. As the method for making TCR beta libraries, quantitative 5'-RACE with molecular barcodes was used. TCRdb ran MiXCR on the 5' RACE reads and lists one entry per CDR3 protein. The sample records 310,000 or so distinct CDR3 sequences, 20% being singletons. The CDR3 covers 15 residues. V was pared by 6 bases and J by 0 bases, with 15 bases between. CDR1 is DFQATT and CDR2 is SNEGSKA in the germline V gene (reference sequence). The V gene is TRBV20-1, the J gene TRBJ2-1; tentative D call: TRBD1 (5 bases). The TCR was taken from a male donor with ankylosing spondylitis or in good health (not recorded which). Sequenced input: blood, either unsorted or a sorted T cell fraction (not recorded which). CDR3 coding DNA: TGCAGTGCCCCGAGTGGGGCCAACTCCTACAATGAGCAGTTCTTC. Its translation: CSAPSGANSYNEQFF.